The text below deals with one T cell receptor (beta chain). This clone was recorded only once. The antigen it binds to is not known. There are no base qualities to consult, and no much larger clone falls within one base. The record originates from a study of blood T cell repertoires in COVID-19 (dated by TCRdb to 2018 to 2021). In the study overall: The collaborator samples originated in the United States, Italy and Spain and spanned the acute and convalescent phases of COVID-19. A de-identified subject ID, COVID-19 status, age in years and sex were almost always included in the sample metadata. The prospective study material was composed of cDNA or gDNA derived from T cells, B-cell-depleted T cells, or PBMCs. Where available, HLA class I and class II types were obtained from metadata supplied by the sample provider rather than from assay-based typing. The repertoires were made available in a free public database intended to serve as a resource for research on the immune response to SARS-CoV-2. The samples were drawn from two sources: the first 160 participants of the ongoing ImmuneRACE study, and 1,254 subjects contributed by 6 global collaborators. Subjects who had been exposed to COVID-19, were actively infected with it, or had recovered from it provided the deeply sampled blood TCRbeta repertoires that made up the dataset.

In Seattle, one collaborating source enrolled patients while the infection was active and tracked those patients longitudinally over the course of disease. The collaborating institutions used their own protocols to collect whole blood in K2EDTA tubes. For TCRbeta analysis, collaborators shipped samples as frozen whole blood, isolated PBMCs, or DNA extracted from either of those sample types. What the work shows at the level of the full study, not this receptor alone: The amount of clinical and demographic metadata varied by source and participant and was provided uncurated.

TCRbeta CDR3 regions were amplified from genomic DNA by means of the immunoSEQ Assay, a bias-controlled multiplex PCR. Turning to the authors' computational methods: Nucleated cell counts per sample were estimated from amplification of reference gene primers within the assay. To quantify the absolute abundance of each unique TCRbeta CDR3 rearrangement, sequence reads were collapsed and filtered. For each sample, productive Simpson clonality was calculated as the square root of Simpson's diversity index across productive rearrangements. TCRdb took over this immuneACCESS table, retaining in-frame rearrangements with V and J assigned. Such tables are incomplete; in checked studies, under half of the missing clones stem from an unresolved V gene, and the remainder is unexplained. For V, J and clone size, that table is used; D and trimming come from the DNA. Recorded for this sample are roughly 340,000 clones; 88% of them occurred a single time. The top ten hold approximately 7.3% of the sample.

The V end loses 4 bases and the J end loses 8 bases, and a stretch of 14 bases separates them. According to the germline V gene, CDR1 reads SGHAT and CDR2 reads FQNNGV. The cysteine opens and the phenylalanine closes a CDR3 of 13 amino acids. Of all the DNA, just the CDR3 is kept, 39 bases in frame from base 1. This chain joins TRBV11-2 to TRBJ1-2; 6 matching bases give a weak D call of TRBD1. Sequences were obtained from peripheral blood. This TCR derives from a woman aged 70-85 years with COVID-19, enrolled during active disease. DNA sequence: TGTGCCAGCAGCTCTCAGGGGCTCCGCGGCTACACCTTC. This yields the protein CASSSQGLRGYTF.